This TCR beta chain derives from a study of T cells after yellow fever vaccination. Study-wide points: Post-booster repertoires contained most primary-vaccination clones again (about 96% CD4, 85% to 90% CD8).

Details on this clonotype: Its antigen is undetermined.

TCRdb passed the 5' RACE reads through MiXCR, listing each CDR3 protein once. The data hold under 700,000 distinct CDR3 sequences, with about 17% observed a single time. Trimming stripped 3 bases from V and 5 bases from J, with 28 bases between. The CDR3 has 19 residues. The genes are TRBV12-3 or TRBV12-4 and TRBJ1-2, with D possibly TRBD1 on 5 matching bases. The TCR originated in a man younger than 35 who received the YFV17D yellow fever vaccine. The material sequenced was PBMCs, taken more than 4 days after the first yellow fever vaccination. CDR3 region: CASSFNSALKDSNRYGYTF. CDR3 DNA: TGTGCCAGCAGTTTTAACTCGGCTCTCAAAGACAGTAACCGATATGGCTACACCTTC.